Each of the 3 T cell receptor beta chains below was sequenced from the same sample in a study of response to subunit inactivated influenza vaccine. TCRdb reprocessed the RT-PCR reads with MiXCR, giving one entry per CDR3 protein. The top ten hold 3% of the sample, which has roughly 500,000 distinct CDR3 sequences, about 15% seen once. This specimen was CD4+ T cells sorted from PBMCs, taken roughly 24 months after vaccination. The origin of the receptors is a man aged 45 to 75 who received an inactivated influenza vaccine.

This clonotype was observed at least ten times. This chain links TRBV12-3 or TRBV12-4 with TRBJ1-3, with D unclear. The V gene lost 5 bases and the J gene lost 0 bases, with 8 bases spanning the gap. The CDR3 has 14 amino acids. The CDR3 nucleotides are TGTGCCAGCAGTCTTACAAGCTCTGGAAACACCATATATTTT. Translation gives CASSLTSSGNTIYF.

CDR3 bases: TGTGCCAGCAGCTTAAACGGCAATGAGCAGTTCTTC. As protein: CASSLNGNEQFF. V and J are TRBV7-7 and TRBJ2-1, with D unresolved. The length of the CDR3 is 12 residues. With 2 bases removed from V and 6 bases from J, the gap between germline ends came to 5 bases. Germline CDR1 SSHAT, CDR2 FNYEAQ (reference sequence). Together with reference TRBV7-7 and TRBJ2-1, the CDR3 gives the full variable domain: GAGVSQSPRYKVTKRGQDVTLRCDPISSHATLYWYQQALGQGPEFLTYFNYEAQPDKSGLPSDRFSAERPEGSISTLTIQRTEQRDSAMYRCASSLNGNEQFFGPGTRLTVL.

A few counts support this clonotype. The chain is built from TRBV12-3 or TRBV12-4 and TRBJ1-2, with a possible D match to TRBD1 (6 bases). V lost 2 bases and J lost 3, with 13 bases in between. There are 15 residues in the CDR3. CDR3 sequence (DNA): TGTGCCAGCAGTTTATTCCCAGGGGACTACTATGGCTACACCTTC. Translated: CASSLFPGDYYGYTF.